This is a list of T cell receptor beta chains from one sample in a study of blood T cell repertoires in COVID-19. Method: immunoSEQ multiplex PCR; TCRdb's copy keeps in-frame clones and lacks some. The sample has roughly 87,000 clones, 84% seen once. Sequenced material: peripheral blood. Every receptor here comes from a woman in her fifties or sixties with acute or convalescent COVID-19. The CDR3 runs from the conserved cysteine through the conserved F or W. The D gene is left open where the match is weak. Some rows mark clone size as missing; the rest say once, few, many or name a class of expanded clone.

d_call: NA; j_call: TRBJ1-1; v_call: TRBV7-9; clone_size: NA; cdr3_aa: CASSLPPTGSTEAFF; cdr3_nt: TGTGCCAGCAGCTTACCCCCGACAGGCAGCACTGAAGCTTTCTTT
d_call: TRBD1; j_call: TRBJ1-4; v_call: TRBV5-1; clone_size: NA; cdr3_aa: CASSSGQGYEKLFF; cdr3_nt: TGCGCCAGCAGTTCGGGACAGGGGTATGAAAAACTGTTTTTT
d_call: NA; j_call: TRBJ1-1; v_call: TRBV5-1; clone_size: NA; cdr3_aa: CASSFDSEVTEAFF; cdr3_nt: TGCGCCAGCAGCTTTGACAGTGAGGTCACTGAAGCTTTCTTT
d_call: NA; j_call: TRBJ1-2; v_call: TRBV19; clone_size: NA; cdr3_aa: CASSNTGRDGYTF; cdr3_nt: TGTGCCAGTAGTAATACAGGGAGGGATGGCTACACCTTC
d_call: NA; j_call: TRBJ2-7; v_call: TRBV29-1; clone_size: NA; cdr3_aa: CSVLTTYEQYF; cdr3_nt: TGCAGCGTTCTGACAACCTACGAGCAGTACTTC
d_call: NA; j_call: TRBJ2-1; v_call: TRBV20-1; clone_size: NA; cdr3_aa: CSASLASAAFSYNEQFF; cdr3_nt: TGCAGTGCTAGTTTGGCTAGCGCAGCTTTCTCCTACAATGAGCAGTTCTTC
d_call: TRBD1; j_call: TRBJ2-2; v_call: TRBV13; clone_size: once; cdr3_aa: CASSFRDREWEWLANTGELFF; cdr3_nt: TGTGCCAGCAGCTTCCGGGACAGGGAATGGGAGTGGCTAGCGAACACCGGGGAGCTGTTTTTT
d_call: TRBD2; j_call: TRBJ2-1; v_call: TRBV11-2; clone_size: NA; cdr3_aa: CASSLNGGVYNEQFF; cdr3_nt: TGTGCCAGCAGCTTAAACGGGGGGGTTTACAATGAGCAGTTCTTC
d_call: TRBD1; j_call: TRBJ1-6; v_call: TRBV10-3; clone_size: NA; cdr3_aa: CAISESVGQYNSPLHF; cdr3_nt: TGTGCCATCAGTGAGTCCGTGGGACAGTATAATTCACCCCTCCACTTT
d_call: NA; j_call: TRBJ2-7; v_call: TRBV5-6; clone_size: NA; cdr3_aa: CASRKTGAGEAIYEQYF; cdr3_nt: TGTGCCAGCAGAAAGACAGGGGCGGGGGAAGCGATCTACGAGCAGTACTTC
d_call: NA; j_call: TRBJ1-2; v_call: TRBV28; clone_size: once; cdr3_aa: CASSLEPIDYGYTF; cdr3_nt: TGTGCCAGCAGTTTGGAGCCAATCGACTATGGCTACACCTTC
d_call: NA; j_call: TRBJ2-5; v_call: TRBV5-4; clone_size: NA; cdr3_aa: CASSQWRGGETQYF; cdr3_nt: TGTGCCAGCAGCCAATGGAGGGGGGGAGAGACCCAGTACTTC
d_call: NA; j_call: TRBJ2-3; v_call: TRBV9; clone_size: NA; cdr3_aa: CASSVDGRPTDTQYF; cdr3_nt: TGTGCCAGCAGCGTAGATGGCAGGCCCACAGATACGCAGTATTTT
d_call: TRBD2; j_call: TRBJ2-7; v_call: TRBV4-2; clone_size: NA; cdr3_aa: CASSQAAGVAHYEQYF; cdr3_nt: TGTGCCAGCAGCCAGGCAGCGGGGGTCGCTCACTACGAGCAGTACTTC
d_call: TRBD1; j_call: TRBJ1-5; v_call: TRBV6-5; clone_size: NA; cdr3_aa: CAPSPKDRVRQPQHF; cdr3_nt: TGTGCCCCTTCCCCCAAGGACAGGGTCAGGCAGCCCCAGCATTTT
d_call: NA; j_call: TRBJ2-5; v_call: TRBV11-1; clone_size: NA; cdr3_aa: CASSNPGRLNETQYF; cdr3_nt: TGTGCCAGCAGTAACCCAGGGCGGCTGAACGAGACCCAGTACTTC
d_call: NA; j_call: TRBJ1-1; v_call: TRBV7-3; clone_size: NA; cdr3_aa: CASSLQGGANTEAFF; cdr3_nt: TGTGCCAGCAGCTTACAGGGTGGGGCGAACACTGAAGCTTTCTTT
d_call: NA; j_call: TRBJ2-2; v_call: TRBV6-5; clone_size: NA; cdr3_aa: CASSPDRFNTGELFF; cdr3_nt: TGTGCCAGCAGTCCGGACAGATTTAACACCGGGGAGCTGTTTTTT
d_call: TRBD1; j_call: TRBJ1-4; v_call: TRBV5-5; clone_size: few; cdr3_aa: CASSTGTGGEKLFF; cdr3_nt: TGTGCCAGCAGCACCGGGACAGGGGGCGAAAAACTGTTTTTT
d_call: NA; j_call: TRBJ2-1; v_call: TRBV7-9; clone_size: NA; cdr3_aa: CASSHRDTYNEQFF; cdr3_nt: TGTGCCAGCAGCCACCGGGACACTTACAATGAGCAGTTCTTC
d_call: TRBD2; j_call: TRBJ2-1; v_call: TRBV3-1/TRBV3-2; clone_size: NA; cdr3_aa: CASSPASGGIYEQFF; cdr3_nt: TGTGCCAGCAGCCCCGCTAGCGGGGGTATCTATGAGCAGTTCTTC
d_call: NA; j_call: TRBJ2-1; v_call: TRBV5-4; clone_size: NA; cdr3_aa: CASSPSRGNEQFF; cdr3_nt: TGTGCCAGCAGCCCAAGTCGGGGAAATGAGCAGTTCTTC
d_call: TRBD1; j_call: TRBJ1-5; v_call: TRBV6-5; clone_size: few; cdr3_aa: CASKDRGNQPQHF; cdr3_nt: TGTGCCAGCAAAGACAGGGGCAATCAGCCCCAGCATTTT
d_call: NA; j_call: TRBJ1-5; v_call: TRBV27; clone_size: NA; cdr3_aa: CASRQDSSRNQPQHF; cdr3_nt: TGTGCCAGCAGACAGGACAGTTCGCGCAATCAGCCCCAGCATTTT
d_call: NA; j_call: TRBJ2-5; v_call: TRBV7-9; clone_size: few; cdr3_aa: CASLGGVLAETQYF; cdr3_nt: TGTGCCAGCTTGGGCGGGGTGCTAGCGGAGACCCAGTACTTC
d_call: NA; j_call: TRBJ2-7; v_call: TRBV5-1; clone_size: NA; cdr3_aa: CASSYNYEQYF; cdr3_nt: TGCGCCAGCAGCTATAACTACGAGCAGTACTTC
d_call: NA; j_call: TRBJ2-6; v_call: TRBV30; clone_size: NA; cdr3_aa: CAWSVGGFGANVLTF; cdr3_nt: TGTGCCTGGAGTGTCGGGGGTTTTGGGGCCAACGTCCTGACTTTC
d_call: TRBD1; j_call: TRBJ1-5; v_call: TRBV7-2; clone_size: once; cdr3_aa: CASSPQGAGQPQHF; cdr3_nt: TGTGCCAGCAGTCCACAGGGGGCAGGTCAGCCCCAGCATTTT
d_call: TRBD2; j_call: TRBJ2-3; v_call: TRBV4-3; clone_size: NA; cdr3_aa: CASSQDRLLASGGASDTQYF; cdr3_nt: TGCGCCAGCAGCCAAGACCGCCTCCTCGCTAGCGGGGGGGCCAGTGATACGCAGTATTTT
d_call: NA; j_call: TRBJ2-1; v_call: TRBV4-1; clone_size: NA; cdr3_aa: CASSRALGEQFF; cdr3_nt: TGCGCCAGCAGCCGAGCACTCGGTGAGCAGTTCTTC
d_call: NA; j_call: TRBJ1-1; v_call: TRBV2; clone_size: NA; cdr3_aa: CASSATGYTEAFF; cdr3_nt: TGTGCCAGCAGTGCCACAGGGTACACTGAAGCTTTCTTT
d_call: NA; j_call: TRBJ2-1; v_call: TRBV5-8; clone_size: NA; cdr3_aa: CASSLDWESYNEQFF; cdr3_nt: TGTGCCAGCAGCTTGGATTGGGAGTCCTACAATGAGCAGTTCTTC
d_call: TRBD2; j_call: TRBJ2-1; v_call: TRBV6-2/TRBV6-3; clone_size: NA; cdr3_aa: CASSYERGGSSYNEQFF; cdr3_nt: TGTGCCAGCAGTTACGAGCGGGGCGGCAGCTCCTACAATGAGCAGTTCTTC
d_call: TRBD1; j_call: TRBJ1-6; v_call: TRBV6-5; clone_size: NA; cdr3_aa: CASTPGQGISPLHF; cdr3_nt: TGTGCCAGCACACCTGGACAGGGGATTTCACCCCTCCACTTT
d_call: TRBD1; j_call: TRBJ1-1; v_call: TRBV5-1; clone_size: NA; cdr3_aa: CASSHGQAPSTEAFF; cdr3_nt: TGCGCCAGCAGCCACGGACAGGCGCCATCCACTGAAGCTTTCTTT
d_call: NA; j_call: TRBJ2-3; v_call: TRBV29-1; clone_size: NA; cdr3_aa: CSVGRVSGRDTQYF; cdr3_nt: TGCAGCGTTGGAAGGGTTAGCGGCAGGGATACGCAGTATTTT